These 27 T cell receptor beta chains originate from one sample sequenced in a study of blood T cells in healthy people across ages. PCR was performed a second time for roughly 7 to 11 cycles using a sample-barcoded 5' primer and a J-beta primer mix. MiXCR, applied by TCRdb to the 5' RACE reads, yields one record per CDR3 protein. The sample yields about 930,000 distinct CDR3 sequences, 25% to 35% seen once. The data were also submitted as part of a second study, on T cells of mothers and their children.

Sequencing used blood. The receptors were sampled from a woman in her thirties or forties in good health.

Regarding this clonotype: It may be a read error: a sequence one base away is much more abundant. The J gene is TRBJ2-1, the V gene TRBV12-3 or TRBV12-4, with 8 bases fitting TRBD2. V lost 10 bases to trimming and J lost 1 base; unmatched junction nucleotides: 12. This CDR3 has 16 residues. The CDR3 reads CANSPSGSGSYNEQFF. The CDR3 region has the DNA TGTGCCAATTCACCAAGCGGGAGTGGGTCCTACAATGAGCAGTTCTTC.

V usage is TRBV15 and J usage is TRBJ1-5; perhaps TRBD1 as D (5 bases). CDR1 is LNHNV and CDR2 is YYDKDF in the germline V gene (reference sequence). The CDR3 is 15 residues long. The germline V and J ends were trimmed by 2 bases and 9 bases, with 17 bases remaining between them. This CDR3 is CATSRSGNSDRPQHF. The CDR3 coding sequence is TGTGCCACCAGCAGATCAGGGAATTCCGATCGGCCCCAGCATTTT.

On this clonotype itself: Just one base apart from a much larger clone, this may be a read error. This chain connects TRBV29-1 to TRBJ2-5; no definite D call. Germline CDR1 reads SQVTM; CDR2 reads ANQGSEA. Trimming removed 4 bases at V and 1 base at J, with 7 bases between. CDR3 length: 12 residues. CDR3 sequence: CSVGNSQETQYF. In DNA form, the CDR3 reads TGCAGCGTTGGCAACTCCCAAGAGACCCAGTACTTC.

This clonotype has a count of ten or more. The chain has TRBV18 and TRBJ1-2, with 8 bases identical to TRBD1. CDR3 length: 15 residues. Trimming removed 6 bases from V and 5 bases from J; junction bases left unmatched: 11. CDR1 and CDR2 from the germline V gene are KGHSH and LQKENI. This chain's CDR3 is CASSHGTGFDYGYTF. The CDR3 DNA sequence: TGTGCCAGCTCCCACGGGACAGGATTCGATTATGGCTACACCTTC.

The chain employs TRBV19 and TRBJ2-1; D is possibly TRBD1 or TRBD2 (5 bases each). The better agreement between TRBJ2-7 and the DNA end casts doubt on the J call. The CDR3 length is 17 residues. Germline CDR1 and CDR2: LNHDA and SQIVND (reference sequence). CDR3: CATSLSRGLSSYNEQYF. CDR3 DNA: TGTGCCACATCGCTAAGTCGGGGCCTTAGCTCCTACAATGAGCAGTACTTC.

The rearrangement joins TRBV6-5 to TRBJ2-3; tentative D call: TRBD2 (6 bases). This CDR3 contains 13 residues. Germline lookup yields CDR1 MNHEY and CDR2 SVGAGI. The germline V and J ends were trimmed by 1 base and 6 bases, with 8 bases remaining between them. Here the CDR3 reads CASSYFAGDTQYF. In nucleotides, the CDR3 is TGTGCCAGCAGTTACTTTGCGGGGGATACGCAGTATTTT.

The rearrangement links TRBV20-1 to TRBJ2-1; 7 nucleotides agree with TRBD2. The length of the CDR3 is 12 residues. V shed 6 bases, J shed 6 bases, and the junction held 5 bases outside the gene matches. Germline V gives CDR1 DFQATT, CDR2 SNEGSKA (reference sequence). CDR3 nucleotides: TGCAGTGCGGGGGGGAATCTCAATGAGCAGTTCTTC. Its translation: CSAGGNLNEQFF.

This clonotype was seen only a few times. CDR3 region: CASSPTGRGLNTEAFF. CDR3 coding DNA: TGTGCCAGCAGTCCCACAGGCAGGGGGCTGAACACTGAAGCTTTCTTT. V gene TRBV28 combines with J gene TRBJ1-1, with TRBD1 identical over 8 bases. The V and J ends lost 5 bases and 0 bases, in that order; junction bases with no gene match: 8. Germline lookup yields CDR1 MDHEN and CDR2 SYDVKM. This CDR3 is built from 16 residues.

The chain has TRBV7-3 and TRBJ2-1, with 10 bases lining up with TRBD2. The germline CDR1 and CDR2 sequences are SGHTA and FQGTGA. This CDR3 comprises 16 residues. Trimming took 2 bases from V and 2 from J; bases not matched to a gene: 3. CDR3 protein: CASSLQAGGPYNEQFF. The CDR3 DNA reads as TGTGCCAGCAGCTTACAAGCGGGGGGGCCCTACAATGAGCAGTTCTTC.

This clonotype was counted many times. V gene TRBV20-1 combines with J gene TRBJ2-7; D not resolved. Trimming cost V 3 bases and J 7 bases, with 19 bases left between them. Germline CDR1 reads DFQATT; CDR2 reads SNEGSKA (reference sequence). The length of the CDR3 is 14 residues. The CDR3 DNA is TGCAGTGCTAGGTACTTGAATTCCTTGGGGGAGCAGTACTTC. Translation: CSARYLNSLGEQYF.

The chain is built from TRBV7-2 and TRBJ2-1, with D tentatively TRBD2 (7 bases). The CDR3 contains 17 residues. Trimming stripped 0 bases from V and 4 bases from J, with 16 bases between. Germline V gene data show CDR1 as SGHTA and CDR2 as FQGNSA. The CDR3 DNA follows: TGTGCCAGCAGCTTAGCGCTAAGTGGGGGGGCTTACAATGAGCAGTTCTTC. Translating it yields CASSLALSGGAYNEQFF.

This chain joins TRBV20-1 and TRBJ2-1; unclear D gene. CDR3 length: 15 residues. V lost 0 bases and J 5 bases, leaving 14 bases between the germline ends. Germline V gives CDR1 DFQATT, CDR2 SNEGSKA (reference sequence). This CDR3 is CSARDRLTYNNEQFF. The CDR3 nucleotides are TGCAGTGCTAGAGATCGGTTAACCTACAACAATGAGCAGTTCTTC.

The rearrangement joins TRBV6-6 to TRBJ1-2; 8 nucleotides line up with TRBD1. V lost 4 bases, J lost 7 bases, and 5 bases stayed unmatched. The CDR3 runs to 13 residues. Germline V gene sequence: CDR1 MNHNY, CDR2 SVGAGI (reference sequence). The DNA for the CDR3 is TGTGCCAGCAGTTCGGACAGGGCAGGTGGCTACACCTTC. Translating it yields CASSSDRAGGYTF.

This clonotype was seen a few times. The chain has TRBV21-1 and TRBJ2-5; the table names TRBD2, a call not compared with the DNA. TRBV21-1 represents a pseudogene. The CDR3 length is 16 residues. The CDR3 bases are TGTGCCAGCAGCAAAAAAAAGGGTGGGAGGGATGAGACCCAGTACTTC. Its translation is CASSKKKGGRDETQYF.

This clonotype was seen a handful of times. This chain uses TRBV4-1 with TRBJ2-7, with D perhaps TRBD2 (5 bases). Germline V lookup: CDR1 MGHRA, CDR2 YSYEKL. The CDR3 totals 14 residues. Trimming took 4 bases from V and 3 from J, leaving 13 bases between them. The CDR3 coding sequence is TGCGCCAGCAGCCTAGGACTCCGGCTCTACGAGCAGTACTTC. Translated, it gives CASSLGLRLYEQYF.

This rearrangement joins TRBV12-3 or TRBV12-4 to TRBJ1-5, with 7 bases matching TRBD1. With 7 bases clipped from V and 8 bases from J, the junction kept 11 bases outside the gene matches. The CDR3 covers 14 residues. The CDR3 loop is CASTSGTAREPQHF. CDR3 DNA sequence: TGTGCCAGCACCTCCGGGACAGCCCGGGAGCCCCAGCATTTT.

This sequence joins TRBV4-1 and TRBJ1-1; TRBD1 aligns across 7 bases. J lost 7 bases, V lost 2 bases, and 10 bases had no gene match. CDR1 is MGHRA, CDR2 YSYEKL, per germline. The CDR3 sequence is 15 residues long. The CDR3 is CASSQPEQGIGEAFF. CDR3 coding DNA: TGCGCCAGCAGCCAACCAGAACAGGGGATTGGTGAAGCTTTCTTT.

The chain combines TRBV29-1 with TRBJ2-1, with D perhaps being TRBD1 or TRBD2 (6 bases each). CDR1 is SQVTM and CDR2 is ANQGSEA in the germline V gene. The V gene lost 1 base and the J gene lost 8 bases, with 15 bases spanning the gap. CDR3 size: 14 residues. This CDR3 is CSVEGGAPTDEQFF. The CDR3, as DNA: TGCAGCGTTGAAGGGGGGGCCCCTACCGATGAGCAGTTCTTC.

The chain links TRBV7-2 to TRBJ1-4, with D maybe TRBD1 (6 bases). The germline CDR1 and CDR2 sequences are SGHTA and FQGNSA. V was trimmed by 5 bases and J by 5 bases, leaving 18 bases between them. This CDR3 region has 16 residues. The CDR3 spells CASSLMHSGGNEKLFF. CDR3 coding DNA: TGTGCCAGCAGCCTAATGCATTCTGGGGGCAATGAAAAACTGTTTTTT.

CDR3 region: CASSPLSYNEQFF. In DNA, the CDR3 is TGCGCCAGCAGCCCTCTAAGCTACAATGAGCAGTTCTTC. This rearrangement joins TRBV4-1 to TRBJ2-1; D is undetermined. The V gene lost 4 bases and the J gene lost 3 bases, with 7 bases spanning the gap. Per germline, CDR1 MGHRA and CDR2 YSYEKL. The CDR3 loop spans 13 amino acids.

This clonotype was observed a handful of times. This chain connects TRBV29-1 to TRBJ1-1; D gene ambiguous. In germline, CDR1 is SQVTM, CDR2 ANQGSEA. V lost 4 bases to trimming and J lost 1 base, with 13 bases between them. The CDR3 loop spans 14 amino acids. CDR3 coding DNA: TGCAGCGTTGTTGGGGTCTCGAGGAACACTGAAGCTTTCTTT. It codes for CSVVGVSRNTEAFF.

The genes are TRBV28 and TRBJ2-1; 7 nucleotides agree with TRBD1. The CDR3 sequence is 16 residues long. Trimming at V came to 8 bases and at J to 1 base, leaving 11 bases not matched to a gene. Germline V gene lookup returns CDR1 MDHEN and CDR2 SYDVKM. CDR3 loop: CASGGQHRGSYNEQFF. The CDR3 DNA sequence: TGTGCCAGCGGGGGCCAACACAGGGGATCCTACAATGAGCAGTTCTTC.

This clonotype was seen a few times. The CDR3 reads CASSSLDRVEGGYTF. The CDR3 DNA is TGTGCCAGCAGTTCCCTGGACCGGGTAGAAGGGGGCTACACCTTC. The gene calls are TRBV12-3 or TRBV12-4 and TRBJ1-2; D gene unclear. Between the trimmed V and J ends, which lost 4 bases and 8 bases, there was a span of 20 bases. The CDR3 sequence is 15 residues long.

This clonotype was found many times. The CDR3 nucleotides read TGTGCCAGCAGCTTAGACGGGAGAGAAACCTATGGCTACACCTTC. This encodes CASSLDGRETYGYTF. This chain joins TRBV7-2 and TRBJ1-2, with D uncertain. Trimming took off 1 base at V and 4 bases at J, with 13 bases between the two ends. The CDR3 is made up of 15 amino acids. Germline CDR1 and CDR2: SGHTA and FQGNSA.

The sample holds a few counts of this clonotype. One end of the junction does not line up with germline, which may come from a read error. As DNA, the CDR3 is TGCAGTGCTAAGGGGGGGCGTAGGGGGATCTCCTGCGAGCAGTACTTC. Translating gives CSAKGGRRGISCEQYF. The V gene is TRBV20-1, the J gene TRBJ2-7; TRBD2 might be the D (7 bases). Per the germline V gene, CDR1 is DFQATT and CDR2 is SNEGSKA (reference sequence). The CDR3 has 16 residues.

V gene TRBV11-3 combines with J gene TRBJ2-1, with TRBD2 as a possible D gene (5 bases). Germline loops: CDR1 SGHNT, CDR2 YENEEA. The CDR3 totals 13 residues. The V gene lost 8 bases and the J gene lost 5 bases, with 13 bases spanning the gap. The CDR3 protein is CASGRTEDNEQFF. Here the CDR3 DNA reads TGTGCCAGCGGGCGGACGGAGGACAATGAGCAGTTCTTC.

This clonotype was detected many times. The J gene is TRBJ2-3, the V gene TRBV4-3; weak D call: TRBD1 (7 bases). The CDR3 runs to 14 residues. Trimming stripped 4 bases from V and 6 bases from J, with 14 bases between. Looked up from germline, CDR1 is LGHNA and CDR2 is YSLEER. DNA of the CDR3: TGCGCCAGCAGCCCCAGGGGGGTTTCGGATACGCAGTATTTT. Encoded protein: CASSPRGVSDTQYF.